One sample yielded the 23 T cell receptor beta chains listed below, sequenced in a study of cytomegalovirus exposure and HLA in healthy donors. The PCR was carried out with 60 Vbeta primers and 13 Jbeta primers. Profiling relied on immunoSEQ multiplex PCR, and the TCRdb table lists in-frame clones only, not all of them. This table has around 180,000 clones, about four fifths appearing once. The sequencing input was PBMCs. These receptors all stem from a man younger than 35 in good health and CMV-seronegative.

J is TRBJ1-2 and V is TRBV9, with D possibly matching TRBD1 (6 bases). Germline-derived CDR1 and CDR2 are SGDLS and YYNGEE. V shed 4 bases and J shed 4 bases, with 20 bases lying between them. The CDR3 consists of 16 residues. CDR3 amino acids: CASSPYDWGGAYGYTF. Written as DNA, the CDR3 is TGTGCCAGCAGCCCCTACGATTGGGGGGGCGCCTATGGCTACACCTTC.

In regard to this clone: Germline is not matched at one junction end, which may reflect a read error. The DNA of the CDR3 is TGTTCCAGCAGCCGCCTTCTTAGCGGGAGGCTGGATTACGAGCAGTACTTC. Its translation is CSSSRLLSGRLDYEQYF. V gene TRBV7-9 combines with J gene TRBJ2-7; 10 nucleotides line up with TRBD2. The CDR3 has 17 amino acids. In germline, CDR1 is SEHNR, CDR2 FQNEAQ (reference sequence).

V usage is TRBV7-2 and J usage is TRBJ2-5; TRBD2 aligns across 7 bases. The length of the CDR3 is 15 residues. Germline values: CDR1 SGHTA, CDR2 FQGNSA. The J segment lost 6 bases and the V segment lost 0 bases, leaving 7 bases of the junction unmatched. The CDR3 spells CASSLADGGGKTQYF. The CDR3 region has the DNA TGTGCCAGCAGCTTAGCTGATGGGGGGGGAAAGACCCAGTACTTC. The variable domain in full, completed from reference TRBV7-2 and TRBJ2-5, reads GAGVSQSPSNKVTEKGKDVELRCDPISGHTALYWYRQSLGQGLEFLIYFQGNSAPDKSGLPSDRFSAERTGGSVSTLTIQRTQQEDSAVYLCASSLADGGGKTQYFGPGTRLLVL.

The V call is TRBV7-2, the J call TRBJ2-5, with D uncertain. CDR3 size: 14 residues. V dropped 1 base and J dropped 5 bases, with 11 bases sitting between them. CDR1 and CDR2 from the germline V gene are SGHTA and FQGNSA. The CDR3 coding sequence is TGTGCCAGCAGCTTAGACTCAGCTAGGGAGACCCAGTACTTC. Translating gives CASSLDSARETQYF.

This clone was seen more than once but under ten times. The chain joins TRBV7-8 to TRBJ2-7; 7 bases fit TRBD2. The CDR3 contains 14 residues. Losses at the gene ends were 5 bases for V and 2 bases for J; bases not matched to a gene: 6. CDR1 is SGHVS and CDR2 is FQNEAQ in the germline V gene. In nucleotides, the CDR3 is TGTGCCAGCAGCACAGCGGGACCCCCCTACGAGCAGTACTTC. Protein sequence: CASSTAGPPYEQYF.

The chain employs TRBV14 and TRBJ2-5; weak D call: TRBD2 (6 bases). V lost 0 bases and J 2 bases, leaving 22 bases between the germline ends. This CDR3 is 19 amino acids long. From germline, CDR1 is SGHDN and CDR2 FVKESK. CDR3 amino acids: CASSQEGRGFRRDQETQYF. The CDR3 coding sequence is TGTGCCAGCAGCCAAGAAGGAAGGGGTTTCCGGCGGGATCAAGAGACCCAGTACTTC.

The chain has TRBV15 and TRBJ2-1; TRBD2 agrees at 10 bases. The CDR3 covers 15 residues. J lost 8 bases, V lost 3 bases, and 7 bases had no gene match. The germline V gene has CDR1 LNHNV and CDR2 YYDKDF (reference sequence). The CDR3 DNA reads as TGTGCCACCAGCAGTCAAGCGGGGGGGCCTCATGAGCAGTTCTTC. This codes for CATSSQAGGPHEQFF.

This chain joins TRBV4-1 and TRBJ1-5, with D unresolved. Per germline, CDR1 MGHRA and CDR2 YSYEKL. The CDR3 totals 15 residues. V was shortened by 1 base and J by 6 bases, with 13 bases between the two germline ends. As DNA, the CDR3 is TGCGCCAGCAGCCAAGGATTTCTCGGCGGTCAGCCCCAGCATTTT. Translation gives CASSQGFLGGQPQHF.

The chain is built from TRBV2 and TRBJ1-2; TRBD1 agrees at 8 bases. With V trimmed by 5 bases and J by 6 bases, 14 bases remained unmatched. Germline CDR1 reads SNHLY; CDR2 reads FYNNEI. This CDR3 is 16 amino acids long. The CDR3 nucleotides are TGTGCCAGCAGTCCCACCAGGACAGGGCTAAAGAATGGCTACACCTTC. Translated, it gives CASSPTRTGLKNGYTF.

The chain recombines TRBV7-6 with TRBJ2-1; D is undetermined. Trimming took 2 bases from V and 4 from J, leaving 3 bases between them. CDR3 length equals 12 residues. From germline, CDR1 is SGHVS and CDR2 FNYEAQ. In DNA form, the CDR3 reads TGTGCCAGCAGCTTACGGTACAATGAGCAGTTCTTC. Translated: CASSLRYNEQFF.

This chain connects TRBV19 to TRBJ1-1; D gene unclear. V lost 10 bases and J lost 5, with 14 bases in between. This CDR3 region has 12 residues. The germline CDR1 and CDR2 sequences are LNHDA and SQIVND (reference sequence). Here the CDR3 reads CATRSTDTEAFF. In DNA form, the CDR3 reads TGTGCCACTAGAAGTACTGATACTGAAGCTTTCTTT.

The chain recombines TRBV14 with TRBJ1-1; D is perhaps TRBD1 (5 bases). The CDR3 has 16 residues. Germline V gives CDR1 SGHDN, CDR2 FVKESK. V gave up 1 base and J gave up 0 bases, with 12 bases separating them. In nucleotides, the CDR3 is TGTGCCAGCAGCCAAGTAAAAGGGGCCATGAACACTGAAGCTTTCTTT. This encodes CASSQVKGAMNTEAFF.

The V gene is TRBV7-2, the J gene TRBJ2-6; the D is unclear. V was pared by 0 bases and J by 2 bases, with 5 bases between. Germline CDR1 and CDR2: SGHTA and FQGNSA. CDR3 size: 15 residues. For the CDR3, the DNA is TGTGCCAGCAGCTTAGCCGGTACTGGGGCCAACGTCCTGACTTTC. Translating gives CASSLAGTGANVLTF.

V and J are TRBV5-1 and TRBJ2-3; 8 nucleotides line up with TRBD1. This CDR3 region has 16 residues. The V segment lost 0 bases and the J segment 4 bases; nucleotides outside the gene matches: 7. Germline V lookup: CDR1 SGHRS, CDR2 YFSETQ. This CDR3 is CASSLARTGRSDTQYF. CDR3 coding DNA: TGCGCCAGCAGCTTGGCTCGGACAGGGAGGTCAGATACGCAGTATTTT.

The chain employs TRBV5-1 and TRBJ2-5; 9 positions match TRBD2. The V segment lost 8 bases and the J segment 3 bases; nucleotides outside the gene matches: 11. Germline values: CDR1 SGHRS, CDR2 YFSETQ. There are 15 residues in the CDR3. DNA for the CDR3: TGCGCCAGTTCCGCATGGCGGGGGGGAAAAGAGACCCAGTACTTC. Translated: CASSAWRGGKETQYF. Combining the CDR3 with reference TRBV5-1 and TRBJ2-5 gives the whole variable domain KAGVTQTPRYLIKTRGQQVTLSCSPISGHRSVSWYQQTPGQGLQFLFEYFSETQRNKGNFPGRFSGRQFSNSRSEMNVSTLELGDSALYLCASSAWRGGKETQYFGPGTRLLVL.

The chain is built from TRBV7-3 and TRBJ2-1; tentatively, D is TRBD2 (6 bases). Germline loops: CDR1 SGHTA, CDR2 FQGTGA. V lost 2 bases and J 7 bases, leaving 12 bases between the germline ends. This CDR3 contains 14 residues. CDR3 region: CASSLGSGGNEQFF. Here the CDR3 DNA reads TGTGCCAGCAGCTTAGGGTCTGGGGGGAATGAGCAGTTCTTC.

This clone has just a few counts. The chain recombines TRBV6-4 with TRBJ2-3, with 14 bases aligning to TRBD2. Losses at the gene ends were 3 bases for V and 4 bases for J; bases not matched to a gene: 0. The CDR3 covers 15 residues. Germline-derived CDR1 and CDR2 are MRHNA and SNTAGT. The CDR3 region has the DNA TGTGCCAGCAGTGAGACTAGCGGGAGGGCAGATACGCAGTATTTT. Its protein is CASSETSGRADTQYF.

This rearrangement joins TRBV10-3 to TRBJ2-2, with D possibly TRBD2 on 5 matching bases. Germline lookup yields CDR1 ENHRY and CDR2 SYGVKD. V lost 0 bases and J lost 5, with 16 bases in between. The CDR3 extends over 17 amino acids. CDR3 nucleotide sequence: TGTGCCATCAGTGAGTCGAGGGCTCTTGGGATGACCGGGGAGCTGTTTTTT. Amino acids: CAISESRALGMTGELFF.

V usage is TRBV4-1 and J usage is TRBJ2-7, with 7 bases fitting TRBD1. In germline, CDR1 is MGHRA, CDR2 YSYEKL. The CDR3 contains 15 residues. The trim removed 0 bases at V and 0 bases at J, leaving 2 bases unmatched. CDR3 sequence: CASSQEAGGSYEQYF. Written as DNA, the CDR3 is TGCGCCAGCAGCCAAGAGGCAGGGGGCTCCTACGAGCAGTACTTC.

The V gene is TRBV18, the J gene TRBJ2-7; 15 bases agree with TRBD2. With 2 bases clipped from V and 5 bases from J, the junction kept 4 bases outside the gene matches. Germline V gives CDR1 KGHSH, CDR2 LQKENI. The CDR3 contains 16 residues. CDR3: CASSPWTSGGGNEQYF. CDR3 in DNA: TGTGCCAGCTCACCATGGACTAGCGGGGGGGGGAACGAGCAGTACTTC.

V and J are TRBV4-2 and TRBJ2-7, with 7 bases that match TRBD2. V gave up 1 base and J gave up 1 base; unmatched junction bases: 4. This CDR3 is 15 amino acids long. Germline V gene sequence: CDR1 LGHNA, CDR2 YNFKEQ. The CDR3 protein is CASSQAASGSYEQYF. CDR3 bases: TGTGCCAGCAGCCAAGCGGCTAGCGGATCCTACGAGCAGTACTTC.

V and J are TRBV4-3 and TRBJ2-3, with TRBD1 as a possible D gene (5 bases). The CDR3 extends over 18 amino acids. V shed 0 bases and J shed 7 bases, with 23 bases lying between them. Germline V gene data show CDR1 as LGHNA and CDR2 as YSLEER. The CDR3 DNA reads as TGCGCCAGCAGCCAAGACCTACCCATGGGCAGGGAAAAGAATACGCAGTATTTT. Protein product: CASSQDLPMGREKNTQYF.

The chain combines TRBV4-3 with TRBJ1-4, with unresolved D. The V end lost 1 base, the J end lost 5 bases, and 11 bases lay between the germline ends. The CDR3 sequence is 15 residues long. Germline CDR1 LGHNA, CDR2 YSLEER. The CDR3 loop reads CASSQAPRENEKLFF. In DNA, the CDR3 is TGCGCCAGCAGCCAAGCCCCGAGAGAGAATGAAAAACTGTTTTTT.